The source of this T cell receptor beta chain is a study of cytomegalovirus exposure and HLA in healthy donors. Study observations and caveats: Serostatus for CMV was the only available immune exposure information. Researchers counted roughly 150 TCR beta chains as cytomegalovirus-associated.

Concerning this clone itself: The antigen remains undetermined.

Every donor was a healthy person donating bone marrow. Donors were nominally healthy when sampled, though unrecorded immune exposures were likely. The V gene's germline CDR1 is SGHVS and CDR2 FQNEAQ. There are 17 residues in the CDR3. The junction had 11 bases not matched to a gene; V was cut back by 2 bases and J by 6 bases. The PCR made use of 60 Vbeta and 13 Jbeta primers. Sequencing was performed with immunoSEQ multiplex PCR; in TCRdb, only in-frame clones are kept and a portion is missing. The sample lists tens of thousands of clones, roughly four fifths occurring once. The chain joins TRBV7-8 to TRBJ2-7; 12 nucleotides match TRBD1. Material: PBMCs. The sequence came from a human donor in good health. In nucleotides, the CDR3 is TGTGCCAGCAGCTTATTACCGGCGGGGACAGGGGGCCGCGAGCAGTACTTC. This translates into CASSLLPAGTGGREQYF.